Presented here are 28 T cell receptor beta chains from one specimen sequenced in a study of cytomegalovirus exposure and HLA in healthy donors. The PCR employed 60 Vbeta primers together with 13 Jbeta primers. The table came from immunoSEQ multiplex PCR; TCRdb's copy has only in-frame clones and leaves some out. The sample consists of about 95,000 clones, around 79% of them appearing once. Input material: PBMCs. The receptors here all came from a middle-aged woman in good health and CMV-seronegative.

In this sample, this clone turned up once. Here the CDR3 DNA reads TGTGCCAGCAGTGAAGCCAGGGGGACAACTAATGAAAAACTGTTTTTT. Translating it yields CASSEARGTTNEKLFF. The chain carries TRBV25-1 and TRBJ1-4; TRBD1 matches 7 bases. The germline CDR1 and CDR2 sequences are MGHDK and SYGVNS. V trimming: 2 bases; J trimming: 0 bases; junction bases outside the gene matches: 3. The CDR3 is 16 residues long.

This clone was detected only a few times. This chain connects TRBV5-8 to TRBJ1-4, with 7 positions matching TRBD1. Germline CDR1 and CDR2: SGHTS and YDEGEE. V dropped 5 bases and J dropped 8; count of bases not matched to a gene: 6. This CDR3 spans 13 amino acids. This CDR3 is CASRTTGREKLFF. CDR3 nucleotides: TGTGCCAGCAGGACGACAGGGCGGGAAAAACTGTTTTTT.

This chain joins TRBV5-5 and TRBJ2-7; D ambiguous. This CDR3 region has 12 residues. Germline-derived CDR1 and CDR2 are SGHKS and YYEKEE (reference sequence). The V end lost 2 bases, the J end lost 6 bases, and 9 bases lay between the germline ends. The CDR3 is CASSLFVGEQYF. DNA of the CDR3: TGTGCCAGCAGCTTATTTGTCGGCGAGCAGTACTTC.

The chain recombines TRBV7-8 with TRBJ2-3; 8 bases map to TRBD1. Per the germline V gene, CDR1 is SGHVS and CDR2 is FQNEAQ. The CDR3 extends over 16 amino acids. J lost 3 bases, V lost 5 bases, and 10 bases had no gene match. This chain's CDR3 is CASSARGQGTTDTQYF. The CDR3 DNA reads as TGTGCCAGCAGCGCCCGAGGACAGGGCACGACAGATACGCAGTATTTT.

The V and J genes are TRBV4-3 and TRBJ1-2; TRBD1 agrees at 9 bases. The CDR3 extends over 17 amino acids. V lost 0 bases to trimming and J lost 6 bases; unmatched junction nucleotides: 11. CDR1 and CDR2 (germline): LGHNA, YSLEER. CDR3 DNA: TGCGCCAGCAGCCAAGATCCATTAACAGGGGGCACGAATGGCTACACCTTC. Translation: CASSQDPLTGGTNGYTF.

The chain couples TRBV29-1 to TRBJ2-3; TRBD2 matches 10 bases. V was clipped by 3 bases and J by 5 bases; unmatched bases: 2. The CDR3 contains 13 residues. The germline V gene has CDR1 SQVTM and CDR2 ANQGSEA. CDR3 sequence reads: CSVEGLARDTQYF. The DNA for the CDR3 is TGCAGCGTTGAGGGACTAGCGAGAGATACGCAGTATTTT.

The gene calls are TRBV7-2 and TRBJ2-7; D not resolved. Trimming pared 1 base from V and 0 bases from J, leaving 7 bases between. The CDR3 extends over 14 amino acids. Per the germline V gene, CDR1 is SGHTA and CDR2 is FQGNSA. DNA of the CDR3: TGTGCCAGCAGCTTAGTTGGTAGCTCCTACGAGCAGTACTTC. This gives the protein CASSLVGSSYEQYF. Full variable domain (remainder filled in from reference TRBV7-2 and TRBJ2-7): GAGVSQSPSNKVTEKGKDVELRCDPISGHTALYWYRQSLGQGLEFLIYFQGNSAPDKSGLPSDRFSAERTGGSVSTLTIQRTQQEDSAVYLCASSLVGSSYEQYFGPGTRLTVT.

About this clone: At one boundary the junction diverges from the germline segment, which might be a read error. The V gene is TRBV6-4, the J gene TRBJ1-1; the D gene is possibly TRBD1 (5 bases). The CDR3 totals 14 residues. Germline CDR1 is MRHNA and CDR2 is SNTAGT. CDR3 region: CAGSDSPGNTEAFF. DNA for the CDR3: TGTGCCGGCAGTGACAGCCCTGGGAACACTGAAGCTTTCTTT.

The V call is TRBV4-3, the J call TRBJ2-3, with D possibly being TRBD2 (5 bases). Germline CDR1 is LGHNA and CDR2 is YSLEER. The V end was cut by 2 bases, the J end by 8 bases, with 11 bases between. The CDR3 is made up of 13 amino acids. The CDR3 region is CASSQKIEGTQYF. DNA for the CDR3: TGCGCCAGCAGCCAAAAAATAGAGGGTACGCAGTATTTT.

The gene calls are TRBV6-1 and TRBJ1-5, with 7 bases aligning to TRBD1. With V trimmed by 1 base and J by 3 bases, 6 bases remained unmatched. Per germline, CDR1 MNHNS and CDR2 SASEGT. There are 16 residues in the CDR3. CDR3 sequence (DNA): TGTGCCAGCAGTGAAGGAAGGGGGCGCAACAATCAGCCCCAGCATTTT. Translated: CASSEGRGRNNQPQHF.

In regard to this clone: Relative to the germline gene, one junction end is altered; a read error may explain this. The chain has TRBV7-9 and TRBJ1-2; D is unresolved. The CDR3 sequence is 15 residues long. Germline V gene lookup returns CDR1 SEHNR and CDR2 FQNEAQ (reference sequence). In DNA, the CDR3 is TGTGCCAGCAGCCCCCATACAGATTCCAACTTTGGCTACACCTTC. As protein: CASSPHTDSNFGYTF.

The chain employs TRBV18 and TRBJ1-4; D gene unclear. Trimming shortened V by 0 bases and J by 0 bases, and 8 bases separated the two germline ends. This CDR3 is 16 amino acids long. Germline CDR1 is KGHSH and CDR2 is LQKENI. CDR3 DNA: TGTGCCAGCTCACCACCGGTTCAGGCAACTAATGAAAAACTGTTTTTT. The encoded protein is CASSPPVQATNEKLFF.

This clone was seen only a few times. The chain is built from TRBV5-4 and TRBJ2-1, with 9 bases lining up with TRBD2. Losses at the gene ends were 4 bases for V and 9 bases for J; bases not matched to a gene: 11. Germline CDR1 SGHNT, CDR2 YYREEE (reference sequence). The CDR3 is made up of 15 amino acids. As DNA, the CDR3 is TGTGCCAGCAGCCTGAAGCGGGGGGCGGTGGGTGAGCAGTTCTTC. It is translated as CASSLKRGAVGEQFF.

The chain uses TRBV5-1 and TRBJ2-2; D might be TRBD1 (5 bases). This CDR3 is 15 amino acids long. Per the germline V gene, CDR1 is SGHRS and CDR2 is YFSETQ. With 4 bases removed from V and 0 bases from J, the gap between germline ends came to 10 bases. This CDR3 reads CASSGDRPNTGELFF. The CDR3, as DNA: TGCGCCAGCAGCGGAGACAGACCGAACACCGGGGAGCTGTTTTTT. The variable domain in full, with the rest retrieved from reference TRBV5-1 and TRBJ2-2, is KAGVTQTPRYLIKTRGQQVTLSCSPISGHRSVSWYQQTPGQGLQFLFEYFSETQRNKGNFPGRFSGRQFSNSRSEMNVSTLELGDSALYLCASSGDRPNTGELFFGEGSRLTVL.

In its sample, this clone was seen a few times. The rearrangement uses TRBV6-1 and TRBJ1-5, with D tentatively TRBD1 (5 bases). The length of the CDR3 is 15 residues. The germline gives CDR1 MNHNS, CDR2 SASEGT. V lost 3 bases to trimming and J lost 3 bases, with 12 bases between them. DNA of the CDR3: TGTGCCAGCAGTGATTACAGGTTGAACAATCAGCCCCAGCATTTT. Translated: CASSDYRLNNQPQHF.

The J gene is TRBJ2-7, the V gene TRBV25-1; D perhaps matches TRBD2 (5 bases). Germline lookup yields CDR1 MGHDK and CDR2 SYGVNS. V lost 4 bases and J 7 bases, leaving 8 bases between the germline ends. The CDR3 is 11 amino acids. The DNA of the CDR3 is TGTGCCAGCAGTGCGGGGAATGAGCAGTACTTC. This codes for CASSAGNEQYF.

The chain uses TRBV5-4 and TRBJ1-1; 8 bases are shared with TRBD1. J gave up 5 bases and V 1 base, and 4 bases lay outside the gene matches. Germline V gives CDR1 SGHNT, CDR2 YYREEE (reference sequence). The CDR3 has 14 residues. CDR3 coding DNA: TGTGCCAGCAGCTTGCAGGGGGCGCGGACTGAAGCTTTCTTT. Translated: CASSLQGARTEAFF.

This chain connects TRBV5-6 to TRBJ2-7, with TRBD1 matching over 8 bases. The length of the CDR3 is 17 residues. Germline trimming cut 4 bases from V and 3 bases from J; bases unmatched to any gene: 15. Germline CDR1 and CDR2: SGHDT and YYEEEE. In nucleotides, the CDR3 is TGTGCCAGCAGCCTATGGACAGGGTTCGGGGAGATCTACGAGCAGTACTTC. It is translated as CASSLWTGFGEIYEQYF.

This clone appeared a few times. The chain has TRBV2 and TRBJ2-5; D possibly corresponds to TRBD2 (6 bases). V was trimmed by 4 bases and J by 4 bases, leaving 10 bases between them. CDR1 SNHLY and CDR2 FYNNEI come from the germline V gene. The CDR3 loop spans 13 amino acids. CDR3 in DNA: TGTGCCAGCAGTGGGGGACTCAGAGAGACCCAGTACTTC. Protein product: CASSGGLRETQYF.

This clone was recorded once. The chain has TRBV28 and TRBJ1-1; maybe TRBD1 (5 bases). Trimming pared 2 bases from V and 10 bases from J, leaving 20 bases between. CDR1 and CDR2 (germline): MDHEN, SYDVKM. This CDR3 is 15 amino acids long. The CDR3 nucleotides read TGTGCCAGCAGTTTAGCTCAGGGAGGGGTGGCGGGAGCTTTCTTT. Translation gives CASSLAQGGVAGAFF.

This clone was observed once. The chain's CDR3 is CASRLPGNTGELFF. Here the CDR3 DNA reads TGTGCCAGCAGGCTCCCGGGGAACACCGGGGAGCTGTTTTTT. This sequence joins TRBV6-5 and TRBJ2-2, with no clear D. With 6 bases removed from V and 1 base from J, the gap between germline ends came to 9 bases. Germline values: CDR1 MNHEY, CDR2 SVGAGI. The CDR3 consists of 14 residues.

This clone was seen more than once but under ten times. This chain links TRBV18 with TRBJ1-1; D is possibly TRBD1 (5 bases). Germline CDR1 is KGHSH and CDR2 is LQKENI. The CDR3 has 16 amino acids. Trimming took 0 bases from V and 0 from J, leaving 11 bases between them. The CDR3 region has the DNA TGTGCCAGCTCACCACCGAAGGGCAGGGTGAACACTGAAGCTTTCTTT. Its protein product is CASSPPKGRVNTEAFF.

This clone has only a few counts. The chain uses TRBV2 and TRBJ1-2; D is unclear. The germline CDR1 and CDR2 sequences are SNHLY and FYNNEI. V dropped 4 bases and J dropped 4 bases, with 13 bases sitting between them. CDR3 length: 14 residues. CDR3 residues: CASSADNNVYGYTF. The CDR3 DNA follows: TGTGCCAGCAGTGCTGATAACAATGTCTATGGCTACACCTTC.

As for this clone: One junction end does not reproduce the germline sequence, and a read error may be involved. Additional DNA sequences in this sample encode the identical CDR3. CDR3 nucleotides: TGTGCCAGCAGCTTCCCACTGGGGGGGCAGTCACCTCTCCACTTT. The encoded protein is CASSFPLGGQSPLHF. J is TRBJ1-6 and V is TRBV7-2; a weak D match, TRBD1 (6 bases). The CDR3 totals 15 residues. Looked up from germline, CDR1 is SGHTA and CDR2 is FQGNSA.

The V and J genes are TRBV6-1 and TRBJ2-1; possibly TRBD1 for D (5 bases). The V end was cut by 2 bases, the J end by 7 bases, with 12 bases between. CDR1 and CDR2 from the germline V gene are MNHNS and SASEGT. This CDR3 region has 14 residues. The DNA of the CDR3 is TGTGCCAGCAGTGAACCCAGGGCGGTGAATGAGCAGTTCTTC. Amino acids: CASSEPRAVNEQFF.

The chain uses TRBV19 and TRBJ2-7; TRBD2 aligns across 7 bases. The CDR3 runs to 15 residues. After removal of 10 bases from V and 2 bases from J, the junction contained 14 bases not matched to a gene. Germline lookup yields CDR1 LNHDA and CDR2 SQIVND (reference sequence). The CDR3 nucleotides are TGTGCCACCTCGACGGCGGGGGAAAACCCCTACGAGCAGTACTTC. Protein product: CATSTAGENPYEQYF.

This rearrangement joins TRBV29-1 to TRBJ2-5; no reliable D call. The CDR3 contains 12 residues. Germline V gene sequence: CDR1 SQVTM, CDR2 ANQGSEA. V dropped 4 bases and J dropped 0 bases, with 6 bases sitting between them. In DNA, the CDR3 is TGCAGCGTTGGGCTGTACCAAGAGACCCAGTACTTC. Protein product: CSVGLYQETQYF.

J is TRBJ2-2 and V is TRBV7-8; D is possibly TRBD2 (6 bases). From germline, CDR1 is SGHVS and CDR2 FQNEAQ. The CDR3 consists of 17 residues. V shed 5 bases and J shed 7 bases, with 23 bases lying between them. In nucleotides, the CDR3 is TGTGCCAGCAGCAAACACCGGGACTTGCCTTTTGGCGGGGAGCTGTTTTTT. Translated: CASSKHRDLPFGGELFF.